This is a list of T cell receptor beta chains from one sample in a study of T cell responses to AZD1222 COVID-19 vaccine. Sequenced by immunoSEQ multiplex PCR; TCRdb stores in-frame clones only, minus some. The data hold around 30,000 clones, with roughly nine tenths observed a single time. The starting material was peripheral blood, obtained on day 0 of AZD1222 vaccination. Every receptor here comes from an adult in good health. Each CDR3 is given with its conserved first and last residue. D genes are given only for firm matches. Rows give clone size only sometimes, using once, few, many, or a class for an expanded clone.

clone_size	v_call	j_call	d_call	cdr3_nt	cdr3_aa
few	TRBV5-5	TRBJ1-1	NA	TGTGCCAGCAGCCCCCCCAGAGCCACTGAAGCTTTCTTT	CASSPPRATEAFF
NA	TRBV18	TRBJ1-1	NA	TGTGCCAGCTCACCCGCGTCAAGGGCTGAAGCTTTCTTT	CASSPASRAEAFF
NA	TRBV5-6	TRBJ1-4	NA	TGTGCCAGCAGCTTGGTCGCAGCCACTAATGAAAAACTGTTTTTT	CASSLVAATNEKLFF
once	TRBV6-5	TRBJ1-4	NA	TGTGCCAGCAGTACCCGGGGCACAGGAGACCTGTTTTTT	CASSTRGTGDLFF
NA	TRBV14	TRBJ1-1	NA	TGTGCCAGCAGCCGCGGCCGGGCCTTGAACACTGAAGCTTTCTTT	CASSRGRALNTEAFF
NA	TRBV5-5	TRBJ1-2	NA	TGTGCCAGCAGCTTGGGACAGAGTTACACCTTC	CASSLGQSYTF
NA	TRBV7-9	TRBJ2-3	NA	TGTGCCAGCAGCTTAACATCTAGCACAGATACGCAGTATTTT	CASSLTSSTDTQYF
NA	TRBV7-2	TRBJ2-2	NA	TGTGCCAGCAGCTTAAAGGGGTCGGGCGGGGAGCTGTTTTTT	CASSLKGSGGELFF
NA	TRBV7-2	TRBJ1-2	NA	TGTGCCAGCAGCTTAGTTGCGGACTATGGCTACACCTTC	CASSLVADYGYTF
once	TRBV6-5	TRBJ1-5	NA	TGTGCCAGCAGTTTCGATTCCGGGGACAATCAGCCCCAGCATTTT	CASSFDSGDNQPQHF
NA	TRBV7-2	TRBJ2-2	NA	TGTGCCAGCAGCTTAGCTTCAGGAAGAACCGGGGAGCTGTTTTTT	CASSLASGRTGELFF
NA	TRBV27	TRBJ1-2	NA	TGTGCCAGCAGTTTATCAAGGGTCGCGATCCCCTATGGCTACACCTTC	CASSLSRVAIPYGYTF
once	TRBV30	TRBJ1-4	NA	TGTGCCTGGAGGACGGCGGGCCCCGACTTTGAAAAACTGTTTTTT	CAWRTAGPDFEKLFF
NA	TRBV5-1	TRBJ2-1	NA	TGCGCCAGCAGCTTGGAAGTAGTTCGGGGCTCCTACAATGAGCAGTTCTTC	CASSLEVVRGSYNEQFF
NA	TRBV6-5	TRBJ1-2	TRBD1	TGTGCCAGCAGACAACAATCAGGGGGCAACTATGGCTACACCTTC	CASRQQSGGNYGYTF
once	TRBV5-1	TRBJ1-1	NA	TGCGCCAGCAGCTTAGTAGGGACTGAAGCTTTCTTT	CASSLVGTEAFF
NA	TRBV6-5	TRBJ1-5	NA	TGTGCCACGGGAGAGGGGATGGTCGACAATCAGCCCCAGCATTTT	CATGEGMVDNQPQHF
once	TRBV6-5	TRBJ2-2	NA	TGTGCCAGCAAAGGGCGGATCGGGGAGCTGTTTTTT	CASKGRIGELFF
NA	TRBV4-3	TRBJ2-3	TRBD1	TGCGCCAGCAGCCAAGCACAGGGGGCGAGGTCTCGCACAGATACGCAGTATTTT	CASSQAQGARSRTDTQYF
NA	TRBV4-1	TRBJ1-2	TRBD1	TGCGCCAGCAGCCACGGGGGGACAGCAGGGGATGGCTACACCTTC	CASSHGGTAGDGYTF
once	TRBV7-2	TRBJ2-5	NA	TGTGCCAGCAGCTTAGGAGGGCCGGAGACCCAGTACTTC	CASSLGGPETQYF
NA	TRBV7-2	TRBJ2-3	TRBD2	TGTGCCAGCAGCCAGCTCCTGCGGGGGGACACAGATACGCAGTATTTT	CASSQLLRGDTDTQYF
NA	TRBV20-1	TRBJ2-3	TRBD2	TGCAGTGCTAGTACACCGCGGGGGGGCAGCACAGATACGCAGTATTTT	CSASTPRGGSTDTQYF
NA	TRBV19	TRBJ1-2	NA	TGTGCCAGTCAAGCCAGCGCGTCTAACTATGGCTACACCTTC	CASQASASNYGYTF
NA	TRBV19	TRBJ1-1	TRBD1	TGTGCCAGTAGTACCCTTCTCCCCGGGACAGGTAATACGGGGAACACTGAAGCTTTCTTT	CASSTLLPGTGNTGNTEAFF
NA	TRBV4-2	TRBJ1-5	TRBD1	TGTGCCAGCAGCCAAGGACAGGGGAGTGGCAATCAGCCCCAGCATTTT	CASSQGQGSGNQPQHF
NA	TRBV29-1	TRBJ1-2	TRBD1	TGCAGCGTTCGGGACAGGGTCTCCCTTACTAACTATGGCTACACCTTC	CSVRDRVSLTNYGYTF
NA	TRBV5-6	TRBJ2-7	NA	TGTGCCAGCAGCTCTTCCTACGAGCAGTACTTC	CASSSSYEQYF
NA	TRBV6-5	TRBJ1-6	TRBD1	TGTGCCAGCAAGACAGGGTCTCATAATTCACCCCTCCACTTT	CASKTGSHNSPLHF
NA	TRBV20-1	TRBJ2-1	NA	TGCAGTGCTTGTGATAATGGGGATGAGCAGTTCTTC	CSACDNGDEQFF
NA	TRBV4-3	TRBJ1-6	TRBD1	TGCGCCAGCAGCCGGAGCTCGGGACAGCTTTATACACCCCTCCACTTT	CASSRSSGQLYTPLHF
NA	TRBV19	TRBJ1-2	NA	TGTGCCAGTAGTATATTGGGGGGCGCGGAAGGCTACACCTTC	CASSILGGAEGYTF
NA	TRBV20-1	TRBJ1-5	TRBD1	TGCAGTGCTAGTAAGGGGGCGGGAAATCAGCCCCAGCATTTT	CSASKGAGNQPQHF
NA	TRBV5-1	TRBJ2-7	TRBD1	TGCGCCAGCACCGGGACAGACACCTACGAGCAGTACTTC	CASTGTDTYEQYF
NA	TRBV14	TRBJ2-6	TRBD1	TGTGCCAGCAGCCAAGATATCTGGACAGGGGGTCCTGGGGCCAACGTCCTGACTTTC	CASSQDIWTGGPGANVLTF
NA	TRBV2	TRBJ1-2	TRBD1	TGTGCCAGCATAGGTACCGGGACAGGGCTTAACTATGGCTACACCTTC	CASIGTGTGLNYGYTF
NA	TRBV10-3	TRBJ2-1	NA	TGTGCCATCAGTGACCGACAGGGAGGGAATGAGCAGTTCTTC	CAISDRQGGNEQFF
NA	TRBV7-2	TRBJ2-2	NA	TGTGCCAGCAGCCTGGGACTCCCGGAGGAGCTGTTTTTT	CASSLGLPEELFF
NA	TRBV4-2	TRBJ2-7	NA	TGTGCCAGCAGCCAAATCGGTGCCTACGAGCAGTACTTC	CASSQIGAYEQYF
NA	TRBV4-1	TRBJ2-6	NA	TGCGCCAGGGGCGGGGCAGGGGGTCTCTCTGGGGCCAACGTCCTGACTTTC	CARGGAGGLSGANVLTF
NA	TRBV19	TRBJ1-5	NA	TGTGCCAGTAGTATCGGGTTAACCATTAGCAATCAGCCCCAGCATTTT	CASSIGLTISNQPQHF
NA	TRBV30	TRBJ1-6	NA	TGTGCCTGGAGTGGAGGGCAGAACCTATATAATTCACCCCTCCACTTT	CAWSGGQNLYNSPLHF
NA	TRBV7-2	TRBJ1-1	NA	TGTGCCAGCAGCTTAGGGTCTGTTTACGTGAACACTGAAGCTTTCTTT	CASSLGSVYVNTEAFF
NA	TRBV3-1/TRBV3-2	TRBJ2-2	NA	TGTGCCTGCAGCTGGCTTACGGCCGGGGAGCTGTTTTTT	CACSWLTAGELFF
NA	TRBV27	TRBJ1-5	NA	TGTGCCAGCAGTGGCCCACTCCAGCCCCAGCATTTT	CASSGPLQPQHF
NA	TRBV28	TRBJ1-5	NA	TGTGCCAGCAGTTTGATACCAGATAGCAATCAGCCCCAGCATTTT	CASSLIPDSNQPQHF
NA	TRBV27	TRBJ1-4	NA	TGTGCCAGCAAAATGATCCCAGGGGAGAACAGAGAAAAACTGTTTTTT	CASKMIPGENREKLFF
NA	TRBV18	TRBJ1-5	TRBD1	TGTGCCAGCTCCCCCGGACAGGGTTGGCAGCCCCAGCATTTT	CASSPGQGWQPQHF
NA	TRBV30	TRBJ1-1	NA	TGTGCCTGGGGATGGTCTCCTGGGAACACTGAAGCTTTCTTT	CAWGWSPGNTEAFF
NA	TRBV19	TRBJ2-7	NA	TGTGCCAGTAGCCGACCAGGTCAATTATACGAGCAGTACTTC	CASSRPGQLYEQYF
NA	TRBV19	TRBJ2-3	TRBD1	TGTGCCAGCGGGACAGGGGGTTCTGATACGCAGTATTTT	CASGTGGSDTQYF
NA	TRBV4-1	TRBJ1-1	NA	TGCGCCAGCAGCCAAGTCCGTGGACAGTTGAACACTGAAGCTTTCTTT	CASSQVRGQLNTEAFF
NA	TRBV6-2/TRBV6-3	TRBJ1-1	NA	TGTGCCAGCAGTTACCAGGGCAGGGCGGCGCCTGAAGCTTTCTTT	CASSYQGRAAPEAFF
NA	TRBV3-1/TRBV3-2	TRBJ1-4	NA	TGTGCCAGCAGCCAAGATGCGTTGACTAATGAAAAACTGTTTTTT	CASSQDALTNEKLFF
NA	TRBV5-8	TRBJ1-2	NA	TGTGCCACGACTTGGACAGAATATGGCTACACCTTC	CATTWTEYGYTF
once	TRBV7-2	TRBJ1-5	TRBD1	TGTGCCAGCAGCGAGAGTCCGGGACAGGGGGCGGTGAGCAATCAGCCCCAGCATTTT	CASSESPGQGAVSNQPQHF
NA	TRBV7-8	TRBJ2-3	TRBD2	TGTGCCAGCAGCATTTGGACTAGCGGGGTGGGAGATACGCAGTATTTT	CASSIWTSGVGDTQYF
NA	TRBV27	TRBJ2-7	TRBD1	TGTGCCAGCAGTCTCGCTGGACAGGGCCACGAGCAGTACTTC	CASSLAGQGHEQYF
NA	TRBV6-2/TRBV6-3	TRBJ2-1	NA	TGTGCCAGCAGTTCCGGGGCCCTGGGGGACAATGAGCAGTTCTTC	CASSSGALGDNEQFF
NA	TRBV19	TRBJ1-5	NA	TGTGCCAGTAGTCGAAACCCTACCAATCAGCCCCAGCATTTT	CASSRNPTNQPQHF